Presented here are 32 T cell receptor beta chains from one specimen sequenced in a study of control samples from healthy donors and cancer patients. The assay was immunoSEQ multiplex PCR, and TCRdb's table has in-frame clones only and misses some. The sample includes fewer than 40,000 clones, approximately 93% seen only once; the top ten take less than 8.5%. Sequenced input: blood. All receptors derive from a man in his fifties or sixties in good health.

The chain is built from TRBV9 and TRBJ1-4, with 7 bases aligning to TRBD1. This CDR3 is 15 amino acids long. V lost 1 base and J lost 7; bases outside the gene matches: 7. Germline V gene data show CDR1 as SGDLS and CDR2 as YYNGEE. CDR3: CASSVNVGQVEKLFF. The CDR3 DNA sequence: TGTGCCAGCAGCGTAAATGTCGGACAGGTTGAAAAACTGTTTTTT.

The chain joins TRBV7-2 to TRBJ1-6; tentatively, D is TRBD1 (5 bases). The CDR3 consists of 17 residues. Trimming removed 3 bases at V and 6 bases at J, with 18 bases between. Germline values: CDR1 SGHTA, CDR2 FQGNSA. CDR3: CASSFRQGSNSNSPLHF. The CDR3 DNA reads as TGTGCCAGCAGCTTTCGGCAGGGAAGTAATTCTAATTCACCCCTCCACTTT. Full variable domain (missing parts from reference TRBV7-2 and TRBJ1-6): GAGVSQSPSNKVTEKGKDVELRCDPISGHTALYWYRQSLGQGLEFLIYFQGNSAPDKSGLPSDRFSAERTGGSVSTLTIQRTQQEDSAVYLCASSFRQGSNSNSPLHFGNGTRLTVT.

The V and J genes are TRBV5-1 and TRBJ1-4; possible D gene TRBD1, 5 bases. Per germline, CDR1 SGHRS and CDR2 YFSETQ. V lost 4 bases to trimming and J lost 3 bases, with 10 bases between them. The CDR3 length is 14 residues. CDR3 region: CASSREGPNEKLFF. CDR3 DNA sequence: TGCGCCAGCAGCCGAGAGGGGCCTAATGAAAAACTGTTTTTT. The variable domain in full, completed from reference TRBV5-1 and TRBJ1-4, reads KAGVTQTPRYLIKTRGQQVTLSCSPISGHRSVSWYQQTPGQGLQFLFEYFSETQRNKGNFPGRFSGRQFSNSRSEMNVSTLELGDSALYLCASSREGPNEKLFFGSGTQLSVL.

There are a few counts of this clone. V usage is TRBV6-2 or TRBV6-3 and J usage is TRBJ2-1; D gene unclear. The CDR3 loop spans 15 amino acids. Trimming took 4 bases from V and 2 from J, leaving 12 bases between them. Germline CDR1 MNHEY, CDR2 SVGEGT. The CDR3 nucleotides read TGTGCCAGCAGTTTATCGGGCGGAGCCTACAATGAGCAGTTCTTC. Its translation is CASSLSGGAYNEQFF.

This chain joins TRBV5-1 and TRBJ2-7; 8 nucleotides agree with TRBD1. V lost 4 bases to trimming and J lost 6 bases; unmatched junction nucleotides: 6. CDR1 and CDR2 (germline): SGHRS, YFSETQ. The CDR3 covers 13 residues. The CDR3 coding sequence is TGCGCCAGCAGCCACGGACAGGGAAGCGAGCAGTACTTC. Protein: CASSHGQGSEQYF.

The chain joins TRBV6-1 to TRBJ2-7; TRBD1 agrees at 8 bases. This CDR3 is 17 amino acids long. The junction had 11 bases not matched to a gene; V was cut back by 3 bases and J by 1 base. From germline, CDR1 is MNHNS and CDR2 SASEGT. The CDR3 spells CASSEMPPQGGSYEQYF. The CDR3 DNA is TGTGCCAGCAGTGAGATGCCCCCACAGGGGGGTTCCTACGAGCAGTACTTC.

The rearrangement links TRBV19 to TRBJ2-4, with 7 bases matching TRBD2. Germline loops: CDR1 LNHDA, CDR2 SQIVND (reference sequence). The ends lost 7 bases at V and 1 base at J; junction bases unmatched: 7. The CDR3 has 15 residues. The CDR3 DNA follows: TGTGCCAGTAACGTCGGGGGGTTTGCCAAAAACATTCAGTACTTC. It yields the protein CASNVGGFAKNIQYF. Full variable domain (rest looked up from reference TRBV19 and TRBJ2-4): DGGITQSPKYLFRKEGQNVTLSCEQNLNHDAMYWYRQDPGQGLRLIYYSQIVNDFQKGDIAEGYSVSREKKESFPLTVTSAQKNPTAFYLCASNVGGFAKNIQYFGAGTRLSVL.

This clone was counted a single time. The rearrangement links TRBV10-3 to TRBJ1-2; D not certain. Germline lookup yields CDR1 ENHRY and CDR2 SYGVKD. With 2 bases removed from V and 1 base from J, the gap between germline ends came to 8 bases. The CDR3 sequence is 14 residues long. The CDR3 DNA sequence: TGTGCCATCAGTGAGCGTCAGAGTAACTATGGCTACACCTTC. Its translation is CAISERQSNYGYTF.

This chain links TRBV19 with TRBJ1-1, with a weak D call TRBD1 (5 bases). The V gene's germline CDR1 is LNHDA and CDR2 SQIVND (reference sequence). CDR3 length equals 14 residues. Trimming left V 7 bases short and J 1 base short, with 13 bases between. The CDR3 region has the DNA TGTGCCAGTACCCTGGGACCGCGGAACACTGAAGCTTTCTTT. Its protein product is CASTLGPRNTEAFF. Full variable domain (rest looked up from reference TRBV19 and TRBJ1-1): DGGITQSPKYLFRKEGQNVTLSCEQNLNHDAMYWYRQDPGQGLRLIYYSQIVNDFQKGDIAEGYSVSREKKESFPLTVTSAQKNPTAFYLCASTLGPRNTEAFFGQGTRLTVV.

A note on this clone: At one end, the junction sequence differs from germline, possibly due to a read error. The rearrangement links TRBV14 to TRBJ2-1; 12 bases are a match to TRBD2. This CDR3 has 16 residues. Germline assignment: CDR1 SGHDN and CDR2 FVKESK. The CDR3 reads CASSQEVGLAGSSSVF. The DNA of the CDR3 is TGTGCCAGCAGCCAAGAAGTTGGACTAGCGGGGTCCAGTAGCGTCTTC.

The chain carries TRBV5-6 and TRBJ1-6; TRBD1 aligns across 7 bases. V shed 1 base and J 5 bases; nucleotides not matched to a gene: 3. Germline CDR1 SGHDT, CDR2 YYEEEE. CDR3 length equals 15 residues. The CDR3 spells CASSLIDRDNSPLHF. The CDR3 bases are TGTGCCAGCAGCTTGATTGACAGGGATAATTCACCCCTCCACTTT.

CDR3 bases: TGTGCCAGCAGCGTAGGGACAGTGGATGGGAACACCATATATTTT. It encodes CASSVGTVDGNTIYF. V is TRBV9 and J is TRBJ1-3; a possible D gene is TRBD1 (6 bases). Germline assignment: CDR1 SGDLS and CDR2 YYNGEE. The CDR3 consists of 15 residues. Trimming removed 0 bases at V and 7 bases at J, with 14 bases between.

The chain joins TRBV18 to TRBJ1-3, with a weak D call TRBD1 (5 bases). Germline assignment: CDR1 KGHSH and CDR2 LQKENI. The CDR3 consists of 13 residues. Trimming took off 2 bases at V and 7 bases at J, with 9 bases between the two ends. The CDR3 DNA reads TGTGCCAGCTCACCAGGGACGGGTAACACCATATATTTT. It yields the protein CASSPGTGNTIYF. The whole variable domain, remainder taken from reference TRBV18 and TRBJ1-3, is NAGVMQNPRHLVRRRGQEARLRCSPMKGHSHVYWYRQLPEEGLKFMVYLQKENIIDESGMPKERFSAEFPKEGPSILRIQQVVRGDSAAYFCASSPGTGNTIYFGEGSWLTVV.

The chain uses TRBV27 and TRBJ2-5; 7 bases match TRBD1. This CDR3 region has 13 residues. V lost 2 bases and J lost 7; bases outside the gene matches: 4. Germline-derived CDR1 and CDR2 are MNHEY and SMNVEV (reference sequence). The CDR3 DNA reads as TGTGCCAGCAGTTTAATACAGGGGTTGACCCAGTACTTC. Its translation: CASSLIQGLTQYF.

The chain is built from TRBV28 and TRBJ1-1; 8 bases match TRBD1. The CDR3 consists of 13 residues. After removal of 2 bases from V and 11 bases from J, the junction contained 7 bases not matched to a gene. Germline CDR1 and CDR2: MDHEN and SYDVKM. In nucleotides, the CDR3 is TGTGCCAGCAGTTTAGCAGGGGGCAAGAGGGCTTTCTTT. This encodes CASSLAGGKRAFF.

This sequence joins TRBV7-8 and TRBJ2-7; TRBD1 matches at 11 bases. Looked up from germline, CDR1 is SGHVS and CDR2 is FQNEAQ. CDR3 length: 16 amino acids. Trimming cost V 1 base and J 5 bases; bases outside gene matches: 7. The CDR3, as DNA: TGTGCCAGCAGCTTAGGGAGGACAGGGGGCTGTGACGAGCAGTACTTC. Translation: CASSLGRTGGCDEQYF.

The chain recombines TRBV27 with TRBJ2-7; D may correspond to TRBD1 or TRBD2 (6 bases each). V lost 2 bases and J 1 base, leaving 15 bases between the germline ends. The CDR3 covers 16 residues. CDR1 is MNHEY and CDR2 is SMNVEV in the germline V gene (reference sequence). In DNA, the CDR3 is TGTGCCAGCAGTTTAGGGGGGCCGCACAGGTCCTACGAGCAGTACTTC. The encoded protein is CASSLGGPHRSYEQYF.

This chain joins TRBV6-2 or TRBV6-3 and TRBJ2-5; weak D call: TRBD2 (6 bases). Germline V gene sequence: CDR1 MNHEY, CDR2 SVGEGT. CDR3 length equals 16 residues. V was trimmed by 5 bases and J by 3 bases, leaving 19 bases between them. The CDR3 sequence: CASSTPGVPMEETQYF. CDR3 nucleotide sequence: TGTGCCAGCAGTACCCCGGGGGTACCAATGGAAGAGACCCAGTACTTC.

This rearrangement joins TRBV6-5 to TRBJ2-5, with D perhaps TRBD1 (6 bases). V was clipped by 6 bases and J by 5 bases, with 13 bases between them. The CDR3 covers 13 residues. The germline CDR1 and CDR2 sequences are MNHEY and SVGAGI. CDR3 nucleotide sequence: TGTGCCAGCAGGGGACAAAGCGCGGAGACCCAGTACTTC. This encodes CASRGQSAETQYF.

The V gene is TRBV19, the J gene TRBJ1-5; the match to TRBD1 covers 7 bases. Germline V gene data show CDR1 as LNHDA and CDR2 as SQIVND (reference sequence). The CDR3 covers 14 residues. The V segment lost 7 bases and the J segment 6 bases; nucleotides outside the gene matches: 9. CDR3 protein: CASKDDRESQPQHF. The CDR3 DNA reads TGTGCCAGTAAGGACGACAGGGAGAGTCAGCCCCAGCATTTT.

The chain recombines TRBV27 with TRBJ1-5; 11 nucleotides agree with TRBD1. This CDR3 contains 15 residues. CDR1 is MNHEY, CDR2 SMNVEV, per germline (reference sequence). V shed 1 base, J shed 6 bases, and the junction held 2 bases outside the gene matches. Written as DNA, the CDR3 is TGTGCCAGCAGTTTATGGGGACAGGGGGGTCAGCCCCAGCATTTT. Encoded protein: CASSLWGQGGQPQHF.

The chain joins TRBV5-1 to TRBJ2-3; 9 bases line up with TRBD2. There are 14 residues in the CDR3. Germline-derived CDR1 and CDR2 are SGHRS and YFSETQ. The J segment lost 3 bases and the V segment lost 5 bases, leaving 4 bases of the junction unmatched. The CDR3 loop reads CASRPSGGTDTQYF. As DNA, the CDR3 is TGCGCCAGCAGACCAAGCGGGGGGACAGATACGCAGTATTTT.

The chain employs TRBV4-3 and TRBJ2-6, with 12 bases lining up with TRBD1. V trimming: 2 bases; J trimming: 4 bases; junction bases outside the gene matches: 9. This CDR3 has 19 amino acids. Looked up from germline, CDR1 is LGHNA and CDR2 is YSLEER. The CDR3 nucleotides read TGCGCCAGCAGCCAATCTCCGGGACAGGGGGCGTTCGGGGCCAACGTCCTGACTTTC. This translates into CASSQSPGQGAFGANVLTF.

As concerns this clone: The junction departs from the called germline gene at one end, perhaps through a read error. This chain connects TRBV18 to TRBJ2-5; the D gene is possibly TRBD2 (6 bases). This CDR3 spans 13 amino acids. CDR1 KGHSH and CDR2 LQKENI come from the germline V gene. CDR3: CASTPRGTETQYF. Written as DNA, the CDR3 is TGTGCCAGCACACCACGGGGGACGGAGACCCAGTACTTC.

Comments on this clone: This specimen includes other DNA sequences encoding the same CDR3. The J gene is TRBJ2-2, the V gene TRBV19, with TRBD2 identical over 9 bases. This CDR3 is 18 amino acids long. After removal of 7 bases from V and 3 bases from J, the junction contained 15 bases not matched to a gene. From germline, CDR1 is LNHDA and CDR2 SQIVND (reference sequence). DNA for the CDR3: TGTGCCAGTACTATGGGTGGGGCGGGGGGGCGTGACACCGGGGAGCTGTTTTTT. It yields the protein CASTMGGAGGRDTGELFF.

The chain links TRBV12-3 or TRBV12-4 to TRBJ1-5; D is perhaps TRBD1 (5 bases). The length of the CDR3 is 13 residues. The V end lost 5 bases, the J end lost 6 bases, and 11 bases lay between the germline ends. The CDR3 nucleotides read TGTGCCAGCAGTACGGGGACTCCTCAGCCCCAGCATTTT. Its protein product is CASSTGTPQPQHF.

V gene TRBV3-1 (or the pseudogene TRBV3-2) combines with J gene TRBJ2-7; D is perhaps TRBD2 (5 bases). V lost 8 bases to trimming and J lost 5 bases, with 13 bases between them. Germline V gene data show CDR1 as LGHDT and CDR2 as YNNKEL (reference sequence). The CDR3 loop spans 12 amino acids. CDR3 coding DNA: TGTGCCAGCTCCCTTCAGAGGGACGAGCAGTACTTC. This codes for CASSLQRDEQYF.

This sequence joins TRBV10-3 and TRBJ1-1, with D possibly being TRBD1 (6 bases). Germline CDR1 ENHRY, CDR2 SYGVKD. Between the trimmed V and J ends, which lost 2 bases and 5 bases, there was a span of 12 bases. CDR3 length: 14 amino acids. Here the CDR3 DNA reads TGTGCCATCAGTGAGACAGGGCCGGTGACTGAAGCTTTCTTT. Amino acid sequence: CAISETGPVTEAFF.

The V gene is TRBV6-2 or TRBV6-3, the J gene TRBJ2-3; D is possibly TRBD1 (6 bases). Per germline, CDR1 MNHEY and CDR2 SVGEGT. The ends were cut back, 4 bases at V and 6 bases at J, with 14 bases in the middle. The CDR3 loop spans 14 amino acids. In DNA, the CDR3 is TGTGCCAGCAGTTTTCAGGGGTGGACGGATACGCAGTATTTT. This sequence encodes CASSFQGWTDTQYF.

CDR3 nucleotide sequence: TGTGCCAGCAGGGAGGGGACAGATACGCAGTATTTT. Translating gives CASREGTDTQYF. This chain links TRBV6-5 with TRBJ2-3; possible D gene TRBD2, 6 bases. This CDR3 has 12 amino acids. The germline gives CDR1 MNHEY, CDR2 SVGAGI. Trimming took 6 bases from V and 3 from J, leaving 7 bases between them.

The gene calls are TRBV9 and TRBJ2-5; D is perhaps TRBD2 (6 bases). The germline gives CDR1 SGDLS, CDR2 YYNGEE. The CDR3 extends over 13 amino acids. Deletions cut 1 base from V and 5 bases from J, with 9 bases between. This CDR3 reads CASSVTGVETQYF. CDR3 bases: TGTGCCAGCAGCGTAACGGGGGTCGAGACCCAGTACTTC.

The genes are TRBV18 and TRBJ2-2; D remains ambiguous. CDR1 and CDR2 (germline): KGHSH, LQKENI. The germline V and J ends were trimmed by 7 bases and 4 bases, with 10 bases remaining between them. This CDR3 region has 13 residues. The CDR3 region has the DNA TGTGCCAGCTTATTAGATATCACCGGGGAGCTGTTTTTT. Its protein product is CASLLDITGELFF.